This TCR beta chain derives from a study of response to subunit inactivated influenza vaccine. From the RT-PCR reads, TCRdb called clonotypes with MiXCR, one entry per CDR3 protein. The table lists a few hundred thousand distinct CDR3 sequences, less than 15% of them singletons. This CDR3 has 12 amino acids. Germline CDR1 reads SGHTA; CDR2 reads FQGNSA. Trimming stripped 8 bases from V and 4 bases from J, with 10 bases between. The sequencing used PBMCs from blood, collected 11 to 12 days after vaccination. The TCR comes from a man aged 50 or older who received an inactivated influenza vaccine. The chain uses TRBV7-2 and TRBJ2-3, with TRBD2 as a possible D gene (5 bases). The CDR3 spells CASSGSADTQYF. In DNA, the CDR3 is TGTGCCAGCTCGGGGAGCGCAGATACGCAGTATTTT.